Shown below are 10 T cell receptor beta chains from a single sample sequenced in a study of blood T cell repertoires in COVID-19. The repertoire was sequenced with immunoSEQ multiplex PCR; TCRdb's copy has only in-frame clones and lacks some. The data contain more than 200,000 clones, approximately 89% of them singletons. Specimen: PBMCs or T cells enriched from blood (not recorded which). Receptor source: a woman aged 30 to 39 who had been exposed to COVID-19.

This chain links TRBV27 with TRBJ1-5, with D hard to call. Trimming removed 6 bases at V and 0 bases at J, with 9 bases between. The CDR3 is 14 amino acids. The germline gives CDR1 MNHEY, CDR2 SMNVEV (reference sequence). The CDR3, as DNA: TGTGCCAGCAGCAGTTTGGCTAGCAATCAGCCCCAGCATTTT. It is translated as CASSSLASNQPQHF.

This sequence joins TRBV2 and TRBJ1-2; D is possibly TRBD1 (5 bases). The CDR3 has 15 residues. CDR1 and CDR2 (germline): SNHLY, FYNNEI. V lost 7 bases to trimming and J lost 2 bases, with 17 bases between them. The CDR3 nucleotides read TGTGCCAGCAAACGGCGGGGCAGTAACAACTATGGCTACACCTTC. This gives the protein CASKRRGSNNYGYTF.

The CDR3 spells CASSQDYTDTQYF. In nucleotides, the CDR3 is TGTGCCAGCAGCCAAGACTACACAGATACGCAGTATTTT. The J gene is TRBJ2-3, the V gene TRBV3-1 (or the pseudogene TRBV3-2); no definite D call. CDR3 length equals 13 residues. Per the germline V gene, CDR1 is LGHDT and CDR2 is YNNKEL (reference sequence). V lost 0 bases, J lost 2 bases, and 3 bases lay in between.

This chain connects TRBV5-1 to TRBJ1-1, with 7 bases aligning to TRBD1. CDR3 length: 15 amino acids. Germline trimming cut 1 base from V and 6 bases from J; bases unmatched to any gene: 9. Germline CDR1 reads SGHRS; CDR2 reads YFSETQ. Written as DNA, the CDR3 is TGCGCCAGCAGCTTGAGGGGGCCGATGGACTCTGAAGCTTTCTTT. The encoded protein is CASSLRGPMDSEAFF.

This chain connects TRBV4-1 to TRBJ2-6; 7 bases map to TRBD2. V was pared by 2 bases and J by 0 bases, with 10 bases of the junction left unmatched. There are 19 residues in the CDR3. Germline CDR1 MGHRA, CDR2 YSYEKL. CDR3: CASSQLLTSVISGANVLTF. CDR3 DNA: TGCGCCAGCAGCCAATTATTAACTAGCGTTATCTCTGGGGCCAACGTCCTGACTTTC.

The chain joins TRBV19 to TRBJ2-7; 7 nucleotides align to TRBD2. The ends lost 3 bases at V and 4 bases at J; junction bases unmatched: 3. Germline lookup yields CDR1 LNHDA and CDR2 SQIVND (reference sequence). The CDR3 runs to 13 residues. CDR3 protein: CASSMGGRYEQYF. In DNA, the CDR3 is TGTGCCAGTAGTATGGGAGGGAGATACGAGCAGTACTTC.

V and J are TRBV5-1 and TRBJ1-6; tentatively, D is TRBD1 (6 bases). Germline CDR1 reads SGHRS; CDR2 reads YFSETQ. V lost 0 bases, J lost 8 bases, and 9 bases lay in between. This CDR3 comprises 14 residues. Here the CDR3 reads CASSLDAGDSPLHF. Written as DNA, the CDR3 is TGCGCCAGCAGCTTGGATGCAGGGGATTCACCCCTCCACTTT. The whole variable domain, filled in from reference TRBV5-1 and TRBJ1-6, reads KAGVTQTPRYLIKTRGQQVTLSCSPISGHRSVSWYQQTPGQGLQFLFEYFSETQRNKGNFPGRFSGRQFSNSRSEMNVSTLELGDSALYLCASSLDAGDSPLHFGNGTRLTVT.

The chain uses TRBV6-5 and TRBJ1-2, with 9 bases lining up with TRBD1. The germline gives CDR1 MNHEY, CDR2 SVGAGI. This CDR3 has 15 residues. V shed 6 bases and J 5 bases; nucleotides not matched to a gene: 10. CDR3 sequence: CASRAGTGFYYGYTF. The CDR3 DNA reads as TGTGCCAGCAGGGCAGGGACAGGGTTTTATTATGGCTACACCTTC.

The CDR3 nucleotides read TGTGCCAGCAGCCCATGGGGAGGTAGGGCTAACTATGGCTACACCTTC. It translates to CASSPWGGRANYGYTF. The chain couples TRBV7-9 to TRBJ1-2; D is unclear. The germline gives CDR1 SEHNR, CDR2 FQNEAQ (reference sequence). The V and J ends lost 5 bases and 0 bases respectively, with 16 bases between them. The length of the CDR3 is 16 residues.

The chain uses TRBV7-9 and TRBJ2-1, with 9 nucleotides matching TRBD2. The V segment lost 5 bases and the J segment 7 bases; nucleotides outside the gene matches: 3. Germline loops: CDR1 SEHNR, CDR2 FQNEAQ (reference sequence). This CDR3 has 13 amino acids. The CDR3 is CASSRSGRNEQFF. The DNA for the CDR3 is TGTGCCAGCAGCCGCAGCGGGAGGAATGAGCAGTTCTTC.